The clone carrying this TCR beta chain was recorded at least ten times. This entry comes from a study of spatial heterogeneity in lung cancer. The time point denotes: sample taken at primary tumor resection. The input material, whole RNA from tumor, nontumor lung or frozen PBMC, was sequenced unsorted. CDR1 and CDR2 from the germline V gene are MDHEN and SYDVKM. The CDR3 spans 17 residues. The ends were cut back, 7 bases at V and 3 bases at J, with 21 bases in the middle. Each CDR3 protein gets one entry after TCRdb re-called the 5' RACE reads with MiXCR. The sample lists more than 60,000 distinct CDR3 sequences; roughly 5.9% were seen once.

This chain connects TRBV28 to TRBJ2-2; possibly TRBD2 for D (6 bases). The sample consisted of PBMCs, taken at surgery. This TCR came from a female donor with early-stage non-small cell lung cancer. CDR3 residues: CASTLSSAEGDTGELFF. As DNA, the CDR3 is TGTGCCAGCACCCTCAGCTCAGCGGAGGGCGACACCGGGGAGCTGTTTTTT.